The 30 T cell receptor beta chains in this list originate from one sample, sequenced in a study of beta chain features in type 1 diabetes. Sequenced material consisted of expressed TCRB transcripts (all of the isolated RNA was reverse transcribed). This table comes from immunoSEQ multiplex PCR, and its TCRdb copy is limited to in-frame clones, with some not included. This sample has 900,000 or so clones, with roughly 15% found just once. The sequenced material came from naive CD4+ T cells from blood. The receptors stem from a woman under 30 in good health.

The sample holds a few counts of this clone. The J gene is TRBJ2-1, the V gene TRBV10-3, with D possibly being TRBD2 (6 bases). Trimming shortened V by 6 bases and J by 3 bases, and 15 bases separated the two germline ends. Germline assignment: CDR1 ENHRY and CDR2 SYGVKD. This CDR3 is 15 amino acids long. The chain's CDR3 is CAIRQRENDYNEQFF. Here the CDR3 DNA reads TGTGCCATCAGGCAACGGGAGAACGACTACAATGAGCAGTTCTTC.

The chain carries TRBV10-3 and TRBJ2-3; TRBD2 matches 14 bases. CDR1 and CDR2 (germline): ENHRY, SYGVKD. The CDR3 runs to 17 residues. With V trimmed by 6 bases and J by 0 bases, 5 bases remained unmatched. CDR3 nucleotides: TGTGCCATCAGCGGGACTAGCGGGAGTAAGAGCACAGATACGCAGTATTTT. It codes for CAISGTSGSKSTDTQYF.

The table lists this clone with a few counts. The chain recombines TRBV21-1 with TRBJ2-1; TRBD2 is the table's D call and was not checked against the DNA. TRBV21-1 corresponds to a pseudogene. This CDR3 is 16 amino acids long. CDR3 nucleotides: TGTGCCAGCAGCCGGTCTAGCTCCATCGGCTACAATGAGCAGTTCTTC. Its protein product is CASSRSSSIGYNEQFF.

The V gene is TRBV6-5, the J gene TRBJ2-7; 7 nucleotides match TRBD1. The CDR3 loop spans 14 amino acids. The germline V gene has CDR1 MNHEY and CDR2 SVGAGI. Germline trimming cut 6 bases from V and 3 bases from J; bases unmatched to any gene: 8. The CDR3 DNA sequence: TGTGCCAGCAGAACCGGGACAGCTAACTACGAGCAGTACTTC. As protein: CASRTGTANYEQYF.

In this sample, this clone turned up a few times. One junction end disagrees with the germline gene, perhaps due to a read error. The chain couples TRBV5-1 to TRBJ1-2; D is possibly TRBD1 (5 bases). In germline, CDR1 is SGHRS, CDR2 YFSETQ. This CDR3 has 14 residues. The CDR3 bases are TGCGCCAGCAGCCAGCCGGGGGAATCGGGTCCAGCAACATTC. Translating gives CASSQPGESGPATF.

In this sample, this clone turned up once. The CDR3 protein is CASSISGSETQYF. Here the CDR3 DNA reads TGTGCCAGTAGTATTAGCGGGAGCGAGACCCAGTACTTC. The V and J genes are TRBV19 and TRBJ2-5, with 9 bases fitting TRBD2. Germline values: CDR1 LNHDA, CDR2 SQIVND (reference sequence). The CDR3 has 13 residues. Unmatched junction bases numbered 1, after V lost 3 bases and J lost 5 bases.

The CDR3 nucleotides are TGTGCCAGCAGCGTAGGCCTAGCGGGAGGGTACGAGCAGTACTTC. Amino acid sequence: CASSVGLAGGYEQYF. This rearrangement joins TRBV9 to TRBJ2-7; 12 nucleotides line up with TRBD2. J was trimmed by 4 bases and V by 0 bases; bases with no gene match: 2. The CDR3 is 15 amino acids. Germline CDR1 reads SGDLS; CDR2 reads YYNGEE.

V is TRBV18 and J is TRBJ2-7; TRBD2 might be the D (5 bases). The V end was cut by 2 bases, the J end by 5 bases, with 10 bases between. This CDR3 has 13 amino acids. The germline V gene encodes CDR1 KGHSH and CDR2 LQKENI. The CDR3 is CASSPGSGNEQYF. CDR3 bases: TGTGCCAGCTCACCAGGTTCGGGGAACGAGCAGTACTTC.

The rearrangement links TRBV6-6 to TRBJ2-7, with D uncertain. V was cut by 6 bases and J by 2 bases, with 11 bases left in between. Germline V lookup: CDR1 MNHNY, CDR2 SVGAGI (reference sequence). The CDR3 length is 13 residues. The CDR3: CASRPSGTYEQYF. CDR3 nucleotide sequence: TGTGCCAGCAGACCCTCAGGTACCTACGAGCAGTACTTC.

This clone has a handful of counts. The V and J genes are TRBV4-2 and TRBJ1-6, with 8 bases that match TRBD1. The CDR3 consists of 15 residues. In germline, CDR1 is LGHNA, CDR2 YNFKEQ. The junction had 1 base not matched to a gene; V was cut back by 0 bases and J by 6 bases. DNA of the CDR3: TGTGCCAGCAGCCAAGATGGACAGGGTAATTCACCCCTCCACTTT. Its protein product is CASSQDGQGNSPLHF.

This clone has more than one count but fewer than ten. The genes are TRBV7-2 and TRBJ2-1, with 8 positions matching TRBD2. The CDR3 has 14 amino acids. Germline values: CDR1 SGHTA, CDR2 FQGNSA. V was clipped by 5 bases and J by 9 bases; unmatched bases: 9. CDR3 in amino acids: CASSRTNSGTEQFF. As DNA, the CDR3 is TGTGCCAGCAGCCGAACCAATAGCGGGACTGAGCAGTTCTTC.

The genes are TRBV6-5 and TRBJ2-7; 7 nucleotides match TRBD1. Per germline, CDR1 MNHEY and CDR2 SVGAGI. CDR3 length equals 12 residues. After removal of 8 bases from V and 4 bases from J, the junction contained 5 bases not matched to a gene. CDR3 loop: CASGDRVYEQYF. The CDR3 bases are TGTGCCAGCGGCGACAGGGTATACGAGCAGTACTTC.

This sequence joins TRBV15 and TRBJ1-2; D gene ambiguous. Germline CDR1 reads LNHNV; CDR2 reads YYDKDF (reference sequence). The CDR3 is 14 amino acids. Trimming took 1 base from V and 7 from J, leaving 13 bases between them. The CDR3, as DNA: TGTGCCACCAGCAGAGCGACCGGAGTAGGTGGCTACACCTTC. It codes for CATSRATGVGGYTF. Full variable domain (outside the CDR3, taken from reference TRBV15 and TRBJ1-2): DAMVIQNPRYQVTQFGKPVTLSCSQTLNHNVMYWYQQKSSQAPKLLFHYYDKDFNNEADTPDNFQSRRPNTSFCFLDIRSPGLGDTAMYLCATSRATGVGGYTFGSGTRLTVV.

This rearrangement joins TRBV7-6 to TRBJ2-5; D gene unclear. The germline V gene encodes CDR1 SGHVS and CDR2 FNYEAQ. V lost 4 bases and J 5 bases, leaving 20 bases between the germline ends. There are 16 residues in the CDR3. The CDR3 DNA sequence: TGTGCCAGCAGCTCAACGGTGGCGGCCCGTGGGGAGACCCAGTACTTC. Its translation is CASSSTVAARGETQYF.

As concerns this clone: Other nucleotide sequences in the sample specify the same CDR3. The genes are TRBV6-5 and TRBJ2-4; D tentatively fits TRBD1 or TRBD2 (5 bases each). The V gene lost 6 bases and the J gene lost 0 bases, with 12 bases spanning the gap. The germline V gene has CDR1 MNHEY and CDR2 SVGAGI. This CDR3 has 15 residues. The CDR3 protein is CASSSGRLAKNIQYF. The CDR3 coding sequence is TGTGCCAGCAGCTCGGGGCGGCTAGCCAAAAACATTCAGTACTTC.

The chain recombines TRBV28 with TRBJ2-4; 10 bases are a match to TRBD1. The CDR3 contains 13 residues. Trimming at V came to 8 bases and at J to 4 bases, leaving 2 bases not matched to a gene. Germline assignment: CDR1 MDHEN and CDR2 SYDVKM. The CDR3 DNA follows: TGTGCCAGCCGGGGACAGGGGAAAAACATTCAGTACTTC. This encodes CASRGQGKNIQYF.

This chain links TRBV27 with TRBJ2-1; TRBD2 might be the D (5 bases). Germline V gene data show CDR1 as MNHEY and CDR2 as SMNVEV (reference sequence). This CDR3 is built from 14 residues. The germline V and J ends were trimmed by 5 bases and 5 bases, with 13 bases remaining between them. This chain's CDR3 is CASSPDFGDNEQFF. In DNA form, the CDR3 reads TGTGCCAGCAGTCCGGACTTTGGTGACAATGAGCAGTTCTTC.

This clone was seen a few times. The CDR3 protein is CASSSNRGRETQYF. Written as DNA, the CDR3 is TGTGCCAGCAGTTCCAACAGGGGGCGAGAGACCCAGTACTTC. The gene calls are TRBV7-9 and TRBJ2-5, with 9 positions matching TRBD1. This CDR3 spans 14 amino acids. The germline V gene has CDR1 SEHNR and CDR2 FQNEAQ (reference sequence). The trim removed 6 bases at V and 4 bases at J, leaving 6 bases unmatched.

The V call is TRBV28, the J call TRBJ1-4; no clear D gene. V lost 1 base and J lost 7, with 10 bases in between. This CDR3 is 14 amino acids long. Looked up from germline, CDR1 is MDHEN and CDR2 is SYDVKM. This chain's CDR3 is CASSLSRLGEKLFF. The CDR3 DNA reads TGTGCCAGCAGTTTATCCAGGTTGGGTGAAAAACTGTTTTTT.

This chain joins TRBV20-1 and TRBJ2-3; D is uncertain. The ends were cut back, 4 bases at V and 4 bases at J, with 6 bases in the middle. CDR1 is DFQATT and CDR2 is SNEGSKA in the germline V gene (reference sequence). This CDR3 is built from 11 residues. The CDR3 reads CSANGPDTQYF. DNA for the CDR3: TGCAGTGCTAACGGACCAGATACGCAGTATTTT.

The chain is built from TRBV10-3 and TRBJ2-7; 8 nucleotides line up with TRBD2. V trimming: 7 bases; J trimming: 3 bases; junction bases outside the gene matches: 5. The CDR3 covers 13 residues. In germline, CDR1 is ENHRY, CDR2 SYGVKD. CDR3 sequence reads: CAITPGLGYEQYF. CDR3 in DNA: TGTGCCATCACCCCGGGACTAGGCTACGAGCAGTACTTC.

This clone was seen a handful of times. J is TRBJ2-5 and V is TRBV2; D might be TRBD1 (6 bases). The length of the CDR3 is 12 residues. The V gene lost 9 bases and the J gene lost 6 bases, with 14 bases spanning the gap. The germline gives CDR1 SNHLY, CDR2 FYNNEI. In DNA form, the CDR3 reads TGTGCCAGTAAGGAGGACAGCCAGACCCAGTACTTC. The encoded protein is CASKEDSQTQYF.

This clone has just a few counts. This chain joins TRBV18 and TRBJ1-2; D perhaps matches TRBD1 (5 bases). The V gene's germline CDR1 is KGHSH and CDR2 LQKENI. The CDR3 covers 16 residues. V was trimmed by 1 base and J by 7 bases, leaving 19 bases between them. CDR3: CASSPQGAINGGGYTF. The CDR3 bases are TGTGCCAGCTCACCACAAGGGGCGATCAACGGAGGTGGCTACACCTTC.

V usage is TRBV7-2 and J usage is TRBJ1-5, with D possibly TRBD1 on 5 matching bases. CDR1 and CDR2 from the germline V gene are SGHTA and FQGNSA. The ends were cut back, 2 bases at V and 5 bases at J, with 13 bases in the middle. The CDR3 loop spans 15 amino acids. Written as DNA, the CDR3 is TGTGCCAGCAGCTTAAGAGGGGCACCATATCAGCCCCAGCATTTT. This translates into CASSLRGAPYQPQHF.

Of note for this clone: Other nucleotide sequences from this sample produce the same CDR3. This sequence joins TRBV19 and TRBJ2-6; D gene unclear. The germline gives CDR1 LNHDA, CDR2 SQIVND (reference sequence). The V gene lost 3 bases and the J gene lost 3 bases, with 3 bases spanning the gap. The CDR3 has 13 residues. This CDR3 reads CASSIGGANVLTF. The CDR3 DNA follows: TGTGCCAGTAGTATCGGTGGGGCCAACGTCCTGACTTTC.

Details on this clone: This specimen includes other DNA sequences encoding the same CDR3. The chain combines TRBV18 with TRBJ2-1, with no clear D. The CDR3 runs 14 residues. Trimming pared 0 bases from V and 4 bases from J, leaving 7 bases between. The germline V gene has CDR1 KGHSH and CDR2 LQKENI. The CDR3 DNA reads as TGTGCCAGCTCACCACCATCTGGGTACAATGAGCAGTTCTTC. Protein product: CASSPPSGYNEQFF.

The CDR3 DNA reads TGTGCCAGCAGCTATCGTCTCGACGGGAGGGGCCAAGAGACCCAGTACTTC. Its translation is CASSYRLDGRGQETQYF. The rearrangement links TRBV5-4 to TRBJ2-5; TRBD2 matches 8 bases. Germline-derived CDR1 and CDR2 are SGHNT and YYREEE (reference sequence). The CDR3 is 17 amino acids. V trimming: 3 bases; J trimming: 1 base; junction bases outside the gene matches: 11.

This chain uses TRBV27 with TRBJ2-5; D is ambiguous. The CDR3 runs 16 residues. V lost 6 bases and J lost 5, with 22 bases in between. CDR1 is MNHEY, CDR2 SMNVEV, per germline (reference sequence). The CDR3 loop is CASSLSTTPSIETQYF. In nucleotides, the CDR3 is TGTGCCAGCAGCCTGAGCACTACCCCAAGTATCGAGACCCAGTACTTC.

The rearrangement links TRBV15 to TRBJ2-5; TRBD1 matches 10 bases. Germline CDR1 reads LNHNV; CDR2 reads YYDKDF (reference sequence). Unmatched junction bases numbered 7, after V lost 0 bases and J lost 3 bases. This CDR3 contains 17 residues. CDR3 nucleotides: TGTGCCACCAGCAGAGATATCGGGGGACAGGGGAAAGAGACCCAGTACTTC. Translation gives CATSRDIGGQGKETQYF.

This clone was seen a few times. CDR3 bases: TGTGCCAGCCATCTTAGTGGGGCCTACAATGAGCAGTTCTTC. Translating it yields CASHLSGAYNEQFF. This chain links TRBV28 with TRBJ2-1, with D unclear. Trimming took 8 bases from V and 2 from J, leaving 13 bases between them. Germline values: CDR1 MDHEN, CDR2 SYDVKM. The CDR3 contains 14 residues. Complete variable domain (other parts from reference TRBV28 and TRBJ2-1): DVKVTQSSRYLVKRTGEKVFLECVQDMDHENMFWYRQDPGLGLRLIYFSYDVKMKEKGDIPEGYSVSREKKERFSLILESASTNQTSMYLCASHLSGAYNEQFFGPGTRLTVL.